The 13 T cell receptor beta chains reported below all come from one sample, sequenced in a study of cytomegalovirus exposure and HLA in healthy donors. The PCR made use of 60 Vbeta and 13 Jbeta primers. TCRdb's copy holds only in-frame clones and misses some; the assay was immunoSEQ multiplex PCR. The sample shows about 140,000 clones, under 85% of them seen only once. The specimen sequenced was PBMCs. The receptors come from a man younger than 30 in good health and CMV-seronegative.

The chain combines TRBV9 with TRBJ1-2; D may be TRBD1 (5 bases). Germline CDR1 and CDR2: SGDLS and YYNGEE. CDR3 size: 14 residues. V was shortened by 0 bases and J by 4 bases, with 10 bases between the two germline ends. CDR3 sequence (DNA): TGTGCCAGCAGCGTAGGTGGGGGGTTCTATGGCTACACCTTC. It specifies CASSVGGGFYGYTF.

V and J are TRBV30 and TRBJ2-3; D gene uncertain. Trimming left V 0 bases short and J 4 bases short, with 11 bases between. CDR1 is GTSNPN and CDR2 is SVGIG in the germline V gene (reference sequence). The CDR3 is 14 residues long. The CDR3: CAWSVRGRPDTQYF. The CDR3 DNA sequence: TGTGCCTGGAGTGTAAGAGGCAGACCAGATACGCAGTATTTT.

J is TRBJ1-2 and V is TRBV30; no clear D gene. Per germline, CDR1 GTSNPN and CDR2 SVGIG (reference sequence). Deletions cut 5 bases from V and 7 bases from J, with 17 bases between. The CDR3 runs to 13 residues. The CDR3 protein is CAWGPREGPGYTF. The DNA of the CDR3 is TGTGCCTGGGGCCCCCGGGAGGGCCCTGGCTACACCTTC.

This clone appeared once. The V call is TRBV6-6, the J call TRBJ1-2; TRBD1 is a possible D gene (5 bases). The CDR3 is made up of 12 amino acids. Trimming took 7 bases from V and 8 from J, leaving 14 bases between them. Per the germline V gene, CDR1 is MNHNY and CDR2 is SVGAGI (reference sequence). The CDR3 DNA sequence: TGTGCCAGCACCCTTGGGGCAGTGGGCTACACCTTC. Amino acid sequence: CASTLGAVGYTF.

This clone was recorded once. V is TRBV7-8 and J is TRBJ1-5; a possible D gene is TRBD1 (5 bases). From germline, CDR1 is SGHVS and CDR2 FQNEAQ. The CDR3 runs to 15 residues. V was shortened by 1 base and J by 7 bases, with 14 bases between the two germline ends. The CDR3 sequence is CASSLEVTETQPQHF. The CDR3 coding sequence is TGTGCCAGCAGCTTAGAGGTGACAGAAACGCAGCCCCAGCATTTT.

V gene TRBV7-2 combines with J gene TRBJ2-5; 8 nucleotides agree with TRBD2. The CDR3 has 15 residues. The J segment lost 4 bases and the V segment lost 3 bases, leaving 7 bases of the junction unmatched. The germline CDR1 and CDR2 sequences are SGHTA and FQGNSA. CDR3 sequence reads: CASSFNAGGRETQYF. CDR3 nucleotide sequence: TGTGCCAGCAGCTTCAACGCGGGGGGCAGAGAGACCCAGTACTTC.

The V call is TRBV6-1, the J call TRBJ1-6; D is perhaps TRBD1 (6 bases). Trimming cost V 6 bases and J 7 bases, with 16 bases left between them. Germline loops: CDR1 MNHNS, CDR2 SASEGT. The CDR3 covers 15 residues. CDR3 sequence (DNA): TGTGCCAGCAGCGTGACCTTACAGGGAAATTCACCCCTCCACTTT. This encodes CASSVTLQGNSPLHF.

This rearrangement joins TRBV30 to TRBJ2-2; the D is unclear. The CDR3 totals 11 residues. CDR1 is GTSNPN and CDR2 is SVGIG in the germline V gene (reference sequence). Trimming removed 3 bases at V and 6 bases at J, with 5 bases between. The CDR3 reads CAWSPAGELFF. The CDR3 nucleotides are TGTGCCTGGAGCCCAGCCGGGGAGCTGTTTTTT.

This chain uses TRBV30 with TRBJ1-2, with 8 bases aligning to TRBD1. V lost 5 bases to trimming and J lost 0 bases; unmatched junction nucleotides: 2. The CDR3 covers 13 residues. In germline, CDR1 is GTSNPN, CDR2 SVGIG (reference sequence). The CDR3, as DNA: TGTGCCTGGCTGGACAGGGCTAACTATGGCTACACCTTC. Amino acids: CAWLDRANYGYTF.

The chain employs TRBV5-6 and TRBJ1-6; D perhaps matches TRBD1 (6 bases). Per germline, CDR1 SGHDT and CDR2 YYEEEE. V was clipped by 2 bases and J by 5 bases, with 14 bases between them. This CDR3 comprises 16 residues. The CDR3 DNA sequence: TGTGCCAGCAGCTTACTTTACAGGGTTGATAATTCACCCCTCCACTTT. Amino acid sequence: CASSLLYRVDNSPLHF.

The chain links TRBV30 to TRBJ1-6; TRBD1 aligns across 7 bases. V dropped 4 bases and J dropped 8; count of bases not matched to a gene: 5. Germline V gene sequence: CDR1 GTSNPN, CDR2 SVGIG (reference sequence). CDR3 length: 13 amino acids. CDR3 sequence (DNA): TGTGCCTGGATGGAGGGGGCTTATTCACCCCTCCACTTT. Translated, it gives CAWMEGAYSPLHF. Full variable domain (rest looked up from reference TRBV30 and TRBJ1-6): SQTIHQWPATLVQPVGSPLSLECTVEGTSNPNLYWYRQAAGRGLQLLFYSVGIGQISSEVPQNLSASRPQDRQFILSSKKLLLSDSGFYLCAWMEGAYSPLHFGNGTRLTVT.

V gene TRBV27 combines with J gene TRBJ2-7; 10 nucleotides match TRBD1. The CDR3 totals 16 residues. Germline assignment: CDR1 MNHEY and CDR2 SMNVEV (reference sequence). Trimming at V came to 2 bases and at J to 1 base, leaving 5 bases not matched to a gene. The CDR3 nucleotides read TGTGCCAGCAGTTTAATTGGGACAGGGGTTTCCTACGAGCAGTACTTC. Translated, it gives CASSLIGTGVSYEQYF.

The chain uses TRBV7-6 and TRBJ2-1, with D perhaps TRBD2 (5 bases). The V and J ends lost 2 bases and 4 bases respectively, with 15 bases between them. This CDR3 is 16 amino acids long. The germline gives CDR1 SGHVS, CDR2 FNYEAQ. CDR3 in DNA: TGTGCCAGCAGCTTATGGGGAGAGAATTCATACAATGAGCAGTTCTTC. It codes for CASSLWGENSYNEQFF.